The 25 T cell receptor beta chains in this list originate from one sample, sequenced in a study of T cells in tuberculosis. Assay used: immunoSEQ multiplex PCR; TCRdb lists only in-frame clones, some missing. This table has tens of thousands of clones, 90% to 95% appearing once. The sequenced sample was PBMCs. Receptor source: a donor aged 10 to 29 with latent tuberculosis or without tuberculosis infection.

This chain joins TRBV10-3 and TRBJ2-1, with D possibly matching TRBD1 (6 bases). Trimming left V 7 bases short and J 0 bases short, with 16 bases between. The CDR3 is made up of 16 amino acids. Germline CDR1 and CDR2: ENHRY and SYGVKD. CDR3 loop: CAINSRTVVSYNEQFF. Written as DNA, the CDR3 is TGTGCCATCAATTCCAGGACAGTGGTCTCCTACAATGAGCAGTTCTTC.

The V call is TRBV5-4, the J call TRBJ1-2; the D gene is possibly TRBD1 (5 bases). Germline V lookup: CDR1 SGHNT, CDR2 YYREEE (reference sequence). Trimming left V 0 bases short and J 4 bases short, with 13 bases between. The CDR3 extends over 15 amino acids. Here the CDR3 reads CASSLAGFTGYGYTF. The CDR3 DNA follows: TGTGCCAGCAGCTTGGCCGGATTTACAGGCTATGGCTACACCTTC. Variable domain in full (rest from reference TRBV5-4 and TRBJ1-2): ETGVTQSPTHLIKTRGQQVTLRCSSQSGHNTVSWYQQALGQGPQFIFQYYREEENGRGNFPPRFSGLQFPNYSSELNVNALELDDSALYLCASSLAGFTGYGYTFGSGTRLTVV.

This clone was counted once. J is TRBJ1-4 and V is TRBV2, with D tentatively TRBD1 (5 bases). CDR1 SNHLY and CDR2 FYNNEI come from the germline V gene. V lost 4 bases and J 6 bases, leaving 12 bases between the germline ends. CDR3 length: 14 residues. The CDR3 DNA follows: TGTGCCAGCAGTGGTTGGGGGGAAGATGAAAAACTGTTTTTT. Translating gives CASSGWGEDEKLFF.

V is TRBV7-3 and J is TRBJ1-5; 7 positions agree with TRBD1. V lost 7 bases to trimming and J lost 2 bases; unmatched junction nucleotides: 8. This CDR3 has 15 amino acids. Germline V gene lookup returns CDR1 SGHTA and CDR2 FQGTGA. The CDR3 reads CASTQNRGGNQPQHF. In nucleotides, the CDR3 is TGTGCCAGCACCCAAAACAGGGGCGGCAATCAGCCCCAGCATTTT.

The chain combines TRBV7-7 with TRBJ2-1, with unresolved D. V was trimmed by 5 bases and J by 9 bases, leaving 17 bases between them. In germline, CDR1 is SSHAT, CDR2 FNYEAQ (reference sequence). The CDR3 has 14 residues. Here the CDR3 reads CASSRFLSSSEQFF. In DNA, the CDR3 is TGTGCCAGCAGCCGCTTTCTTTCGTCGAGTGAGCAGTTCTTC.

J is TRBJ1-1 and V is TRBV18; D gene uncertain. The CDR3 has 13 amino acids. CDR1 KGHSH and CDR2 LQKENI come from the germline V gene. Trimming shortened V by 4 bases and J by 7 bases, and 13 bases separated the two germline ends. CDR3 in DNA: TGTGCCAGCTCACGACGGGGTGGAGGTGAAGCTTTCTTT. As protein: CASSRRGGGEAFF.

The rearrangement joins TRBV6-4 to TRBJ1-2; 12 nucleotides align to TRBD1. Per germline, CDR1 MRHNA and CDR2 SNTAGT. V shed 5 bases, J shed 4 bases, and the junction held 11 bases outside the gene matches. The CDR3 loop spans 17 amino acids. The CDR3 sequence is CASSRSGQGAEGYGYTF. CDR3 DNA: TGTGCCAGCAGTCGATCGGGACAGGGGGCTGAAGGCTATGGCTACACCTTC.

The V gene is TRBV27, the J gene TRBJ1-1; 8 bases agree with TRBD1. The CDR3 is 14 residues long. The germline V gene encodes CDR1 MNHEY and CDR2 SMNVEV (reference sequence). V was pared by 4 bases and J by 1 base, with 2 bases of the junction left unmatched. In DNA, the CDR3 is TGTGCCAGCAGTTCGGGACAGGCGAACACTGAAGCTTTCTTT. Encoded protein: CASSSGQANTEAFF.

The chain combines TRBV18 with TRBJ2-7; 10 bases fit TRBD2. V lost 3 bases, J lost 3 bases, and 11 bases stayed unmatched. Germline-derived CDR1 and CDR2 are KGHSH and LQKENI. This CDR3 contains 17 residues. The chain's CDR3 is CASSPASPLAGVYEQYF. The CDR3 DNA is TGTGCCAGCTCACCGGCATCCCCTCTAGCGGGAGTCTACGAGCAGTACTTC.

V usage is TRBV4-1 and J usage is TRBJ1-5, with 11 bases matching TRBD1. The CDR3 extends over 17 amino acids. V shed 0 bases, J shed 3 bases, and the junction held 4 bases outside the gene matches. Looked up from germline, CDR1 is MGHRA and CDR2 is YSYEKL. In DNA form, the CDR3 reads TGCGCCAGCAGCCAAGATGGGACAGGGGGGTCCAATCAGCCCCAGCATTTT. Protein sequence: CASSQDGTGGSNQPQHF.

The rearrangement joins TRBV5-1 to TRBJ2-5, with D perhaps TRBD1 (5 bases). The CDR3 runs to 15 residues. Trimming left V 3 bases short and J 0 bases short, with 12 bases between. Per germline, CDR1 SGHRS and CDR2 YFSETQ. DNA of the CDR3: TGCGCCAGCAGCTGGGCGGCAGGGTACCAAGAGACCCAGTACTTC. Its translation is CASSWAAGYQETQYF.

This chain links TRBV30 with TRBJ1-2, with TRBD1 matching 11 bases. The CDR3 length is 14 residues. Trimming removed 7 bases from V and 2 bases from J; junction bases left unmatched: 6. Germline CDR1 is GTSNPN and CDR2 is SVGIG (reference sequence). The CDR3 is CAYKGDRGNYGYTF. The CDR3 nucleotides are TGTGCCTATAAGGGGGACAGGGGGAACTATGGCTACACCTTC.

V is TRBV5-1 and J is TRBJ1-1; D not certain. This CDR3 is built from 13 residues. Trimming stripped 3 bases from V and 0 bases from J, with 6 bases between. CDR1 and CDR2 from the germline V gene are SGHRS and YFSETQ. The DNA of the CDR3 is TGCGCCAGCAGCTCCAGATTGAACACTGAAGCTTTCTTT. Translating gives CASSSRLNTEAFF.

This clone occurred once. V is TRBV27 and J is TRBJ1-5, with D maybe TRBD1 (6 bases). Per the germline V gene, CDR1 is MNHEY and CDR2 is SMNVEV (reference sequence). Trimming pared 4 bases from V and 1 base from J, leaving 8 bases between. CDR3 length: 14 residues. The CDR3 DNA follows: TGTGCCAGCAGTTCCGGGACAAGCAATCAGCCCCAGCATTTT. Encoded protein: CASSSGTSNQPQHF.

V and J are TRBV19 and TRBJ1-3; D is ambiguous. CDR1 is LNHDA, CDR2 SQIVND, per germline (reference sequence). V lost 4 bases and J 2 bases, leaving 6 bases between the germline ends. CDR3 size: 13 residues. CDR3 coding DNA: TGTGCCAGTAGTAACACAGCTGGAAACACCATATATTTT. It specifies CASSNTAGNTIYF.

Comments on this clone: The junction and the germline gene differ at one end; a read error may be behind it. This chain connects TRBV6-5 to TRBJ1-1; no definite D call. The CDR3 runs to 13 residues. Germline V CDR1 and CDR2: MNHEY, SVGAGI. CDR3 nucleotides: TGTACCAGCAGCTCCAGTGTGAACACTGAAGCTTTCTTT. Translated, it gives CTSSSSVNTEAFF.

The CDR3, as DNA: TGTGCCAGCAGTTCAACCGGGACAGCAGCTTTCTTT. It specifies CASSSTGTAAFF. The chain joins TRBV6-5 to TRBJ1-1, with 7 bases that match TRBD1. This CDR3 is built from 12 residues. V lost 4 bases and J lost 10; bases outside the gene matches: 6. The V gene's germline CDR1 is MNHEY and CDR2 SVGAGI.

The chain recombines TRBV5-1 with TRBJ2-2, with 13 bases matching TRBD2. The CDR3 has 15 residues. The germline V gene encodes CDR1 SGHRS and CDR2 YFSETQ. V lost 7 bases to trimming and J lost 5 bases; unmatched junction nucleotides: 5. The CDR3 DNA is TGCGCCAGCGCCTTACTAGCGGGGGGGACCGGGGAGCTGTTTTTT. As protein: CASALLAGGTGELFF.

This rearrangement joins TRBV7-6 to TRBJ2-1, with TRBD2 identical over 9 bases. J lost 7 bases, V lost 1 base, and 5 bases had no gene match. The CDR3 is 15 residues long. Germline values: CDR1 SGHVS, CDR2 FNYEAQ. The CDR3 protein is CASSLGGGARNEQFF. CDR3 sequence (DNA): TGTGCCAGCAGCTTAGGCGGGGGGGCTCGGAATGAGCAGTTCTTC.

The chain uses TRBV11-3 and TRBJ2-1; D may be TRBD2 (6 bases). V lost 1 base and J lost 2, with 9 bases in between. Germline CDR1 reads SGHNT; CDR2 reads YENEEA. The CDR3 consists of 15 residues. The CDR3 DNA sequence: TGTGCCAGCAGCTTAGGCCTAGCGACCTACAATGAGCAGTTCTTC. It encodes CASSLGLATYNEQFF.

V gene TRBV5-1 combines with J gene TRBJ2-7, with a tentative D call TRBD1 (6 bases). V gave up 2 bases and J gave up 4 bases, with 16 bases separating them. CDR1 and CDR2 (germline): SGHRS, YFSETQ. CDR3 length: 15 amino acids. DNA of the CDR3: TGCGCCAGCAGCTTACTCCCAGGGGATGCTTACGAGCAGTACTTC. Translation gives CASSLLPGDAYEQYF.

J is TRBJ2-5 and V is TRBV15; no clear D. Germline V gene data show CDR1 as LNHNV and CDR2 as YYDKDF (reference sequence). The CDR3 is 12 amino acids. V dropped 0 bases and J dropped 4 bases, with 3 bases sitting between them. The CDR3 loop reads CATSRDVETQYF. DNA of the CDR3: TGTGCCACCAGCAGAGACGTAGAGACCCAGTACTTC.

The chain couples TRBV14 to TRBJ2-7, with a tentative D call TRBD2 (7 bases). From germline, CDR1 is SGHDN and CDR2 FVKESK. V was trimmed by 1 base and J by 6 bases, leaving 10 bases between them. This CDR3 has 13 amino acids. The CDR3 coding sequence is TGTGCCAGCAGCCAAGGGGCGGGGGCCGAGCAGTACTTC. Encoded protein: CASSQGAGAEQYF.

This clone was counted once. The CDR3 loop reads CASSPITDEQYF. The CDR3 DNA reads as TGTGCCAGCAGTCCCATTACGGACGAGCAGTACTTC. The chain couples TRBV6-1 to TRBJ2-7; no clear D gene. Germline V CDR1 and CDR2: MNHNS, SASEGT. V dropped 5 bases and J dropped 5 bases, with 10 bases sitting between them. The CDR3 has 12 residues.

The chain couples TRBV18 to TRBJ2-2; D uncertain. Germline V lookup: CDR1 KGHSH, CDR2 LQKENI. The CDR3 contains 13 residues. The V end was cut by 6 bases, the J end by 2 bases, with 7 bases between. The DNA for the CDR3 is TGTGCCAGCTCGTACAGAAACACCGGGGAGCTGTTTTTT. This translates into CASSYRNTGELFF.